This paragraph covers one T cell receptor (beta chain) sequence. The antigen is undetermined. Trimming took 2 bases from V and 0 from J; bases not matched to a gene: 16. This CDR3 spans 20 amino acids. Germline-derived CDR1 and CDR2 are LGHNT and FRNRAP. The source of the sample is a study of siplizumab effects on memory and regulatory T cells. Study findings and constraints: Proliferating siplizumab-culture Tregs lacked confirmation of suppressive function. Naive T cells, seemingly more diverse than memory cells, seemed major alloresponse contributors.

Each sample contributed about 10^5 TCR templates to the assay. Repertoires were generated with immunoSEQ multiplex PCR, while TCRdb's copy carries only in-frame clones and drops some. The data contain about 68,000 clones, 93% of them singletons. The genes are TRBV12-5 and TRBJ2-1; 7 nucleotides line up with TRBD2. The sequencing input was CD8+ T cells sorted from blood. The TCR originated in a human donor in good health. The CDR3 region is CASGLILDGWRGSSYNEQFF. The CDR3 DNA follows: TGTGCTAGTGGTTTGATTCTCGACGGCTGGCGGGGGAGCTCCTACAATGAGCAGTTCTTC.